These 22 T cell receptor beta chains were sequenced from one sample in a study of blood T cell repertoires in COVID-19. Some clones are missing from TCRdb's copy, which holds only in-frame ones; the method was immunoSEQ multiplex PCR. Of 63,000 or so clones listed, just under 90% are singletons. The source material was peripheral blood. The source of these receptors is a man aged 55 to 70 with acute or convalescent COVID-19.

This chain connects TRBV19 to TRBJ1-5; 10 nucleotides agree with TRBD1. Germline-derived CDR1 and CDR2 are LNHDA and SQIVND (reference sequence). The CDR3 sequence is 18 residues long. Trimming at V came to 7 bases and at J to 1 base, leaving 13 bases not matched to a gene. This chain's CDR3 is CASKAGQGRRGSNQPQHF. For the CDR3, the DNA is TGTGCCAGTAAAGCGGGACAGGGGAGAAGAGGGAGCAATCAGCCCCAGCATTTT.

This clone was observed a handful of times. V and J are TRBV10-1 and TRBJ1-1; 10 nucleotides match TRBD1. The CDR3 spans 13 residues. CDR1 is WNHNN, CDR2 SYGVQD, per germline (reference sequence). Trimming took 10 bases from V and 3 from J; bases not matched to a gene: 5. This CDR3 reads CATLDRGHTEAFF. In nucleotides, the CDR3 is TGCGCCACCCTTGACAGGGGGCACACTGAAGCTTTCTTT.

The chain carries TRBV5-5 and TRBJ2-7, with D tentatively TRBD2 (6 bases). From germline, CDR1 is SGHKS and CDR2 YYEKEE (reference sequence). Trimming removed 3 bases at V and 0 bases at J, with 13 bases between. This CDR3 spans 15 amino acids. CDR3 sequence (DNA): TGTGCCAGCAGCTCCCCCGGGGGTGCCTCCTACGAGCAGTACTTC. It translates to CASSSPGGASYEQYF.

The rearrangement links TRBV19 to TRBJ2-2; 8 positions match TRBD1. The germline V gene has CDR1 LNHDA and CDR2 SQIVND (reference sequence). The CDR3 runs to 15 residues. J gave up 5 bases and V 6 bases, and 8 bases lay outside the gene matches. CDR3 DNA: TGTGCCAGTAGCAGGACAGGGATGTTTACCGGGGAGCTGTTTTTT. Translation gives CASSRTGMFTGELFF.

The chain has TRBV2 and TRBJ1-2; D is perhaps TRBD1 (6 bases). From germline, CDR1 is SNHLY and CDR2 FYNNEI. CDR3 length equals 12 residues. Deletions cut 7 bases from V and 5 bases from J, with 11 bases between. For the CDR3, the DNA is TGTGCCAGCACCGGGACACCTTATGGCTACACCTTC. Its translation: CASTGTPYGYTF.

The rearrangement joins TRBV6-1 to TRBJ2-4, with D unresolved. V was shortened by 1 base and J by 0 bases, with 25 bases between the two germline ends. Germline V gene data show CDR1 as MNHNS and CDR2 as SASEGT. This CDR3 has 21 residues. For the CDR3, the DNA is TGTGCCAGCAGTGAAGTGTATGGTCTGGGCAGCTCCAAGCTAGCCAAAAACATTCAGTACTTC. Translated: CASSEVYGLGSSKLAKNIQYF.

The V gene is TRBV5-6, the J gene TRBJ1-1; D not certain. V shed 4 bases and J shed 1 base, with 11 bases lying between them. Germline V gene lookup returns CDR1 SGHDT and CDR2 YYEEEE. This CDR3 is built from 14 residues. The CDR3 loop reads CASSSTESNTEAFF. The CDR3 region has the DNA TGTGCCAGCAGCAGCACAGAGTCGAACACTGAAGCTTTCTTT.

The rearrangement links TRBV5-1 to TRBJ1-1, with D perhaps matching TRBD1 (5 bases). This CDR3 region has 15 residues. V was trimmed by 4 bases and J by 5 bases, leaving 18 bases between them. Germline V lookup: CDR1 SGHRS, CDR2 YFSETQ. The CDR3 DNA sequence: TGCGCCAGCAGCAACCGACCTGAAGGGGTGACTGAAGCTTTCTTT. Translated: CASSNRPEGVTEAFF.

CDR3 DNA: TGTGCCATCAGTGACCATAAAGGGGACAGGGGTATTAATGGCTACACCTTC. It codes for CAISDHKGDRGINGYTF. The chain employs TRBV10-3 and TRBJ1-2; TRBD1 matches at 10 bases. This CDR3 region has 17 residues. Germline CDR1 is ENHRY and CDR2 is SYGVKD. The trim removed 3 bases at V and 6 bases at J, leaving 13 bases unmatched.

This chain joins TRBV5-1 and TRBJ1-5, with 8 bases matching TRBD1. V trimming: 4 bases; J trimming: 2 bases; junction bases outside the gene matches: 2. This CDR3 has 14 residues. The germline CDR1 and CDR2 sequences are SGHRS and YFSETQ. The CDR3 here is CASSLTGGNQPQHF. As DNA, the CDR3 is TGCGCCAGCAGCCTGACAGGGGGCAATCAGCCCCAGCATTTT.

CDR3: CASLWGRVNTEAFF. In DNA, the CDR3 is TGTGCCAGCCTATGGGGCAGGGTAAACACTGAAGCTTTCTTT. The chain links TRBV27 to TRBJ1-1; D might be TRBD1 (5 bases). The germline V gene encodes CDR1 MNHEY and CDR2 SMNVEV (reference sequence). The ends were cut back, 8 bases at V and 2 bases at J, with 15 bases in the middle. The CDR3 has 14 residues.

The J gene is TRBJ2-5, the V gene TRBV6-5; maybe TRBD1 (6 bases). The CDR3 is 12 amino acids. The germline V and J ends were trimmed by 10 bases and 2 bases, with 11 bases remaining between them. The V gene's germline CDR1 is MNHEY and CDR2 SVGAGI. Written as DNA, the CDR3 is TGTGCCAACCGTGGACAGCAAGAGACCCAGTACTTC. It codes for CANRGQQETQYF.

The rearrangement uses TRBV5-1 and TRBJ1-2, with TRBD1 matching over 8 bases. The CDR3 is 17 residues long. V lost 2 bases to trimming and J lost 4 bases; unmatched junction nucleotides: 13. Germline V CDR1 and CDR2: SGHRS, YFSETQ. The CDR3: CASSFRDRRPICYGYTF. The CDR3 nucleotides are TGCGCCAGCAGCTTCCGGGACAGGCGACCAATCTGCTATGGCTACACCTTC.

This clone was picked up one time. The genes are TRBV13 and TRBJ2-7; 7 bases map to TRBD2. CDR1 and CDR2 from the germline V gene are PRHDT and FYEKMQ (reference sequence). J gave up 2 bases and V 0 bases, and 1 base lay outside the gene matches. CDR3 size: 14 residues. The CDR3 region has the DNA TGTGCCAGCAGCTTAGGGCTAGCGGCCTACGAGCAGTACTTC. Protein product: CASSLGLAAYEQYF.

The rearrangement uses TRBV30 and TRBJ1-6; a possible D gene is TRBD1 (5 bases). The length of the CDR3 is 14 residues. V dropped 3 bases and J dropped 7 bases, with 13 bases sitting between them. In germline, CDR1 is GTSNPN, CDR2 SVGIG (reference sequence). Here the CDR3 reads CAWSAGVWNSPLHF. CDR3 coding DNA: TGTGCCTGGAGCGCGGGGGTGTGGAATTCACCCCTCCACTTT.

This clone was seen a handful of times. The chain joins TRBV6-5 to TRBJ1-1, with D possibly being TRBD1 (5 bases). The CDR3 has 13 amino acids. With 6 bases removed from V and 8 bases from J, the gap between germline ends came to 16 bases. Germline CDR1 and CDR2: MNHEY and SVGAGI. CDR3: CASRSGGFSEAFF. The CDR3 DNA is TGTGCCAGCAGGTCTGGGGGGTTCTCCGAAGCTTTCTTT.

This sequence joins TRBV18 and TRBJ2-1; no clear D gene. Germline CDR1 reads KGHSH; CDR2 reads LQKENI. This CDR3 contains 15 residues. The V end lost 4 bases, the J end lost 0 bases, and 10 bases lay between the germline ends. CDR3 nucleotide sequence: TGTGCCAGCTCACGTAACAGTTTCTCCTACAATGAGCAGTTCTTC. Amino acid sequence: CASSRNSFSYNEQFF.

This chain links TRBV5-1 with TRBJ1-1; TRBD1 might be the D (5 bases). Germline loops: CDR1 SGHRS, CDR2 YFSETQ. Trimming took off 0 bases at V and 6 bases at J, with 9 bases between the two ends. The CDR3 covers 13 residues. CDR3 in amino acids: CASSLAGYPEAFF. In nucleotides, the CDR3 is TGCGCCAGCAGCTTGGCAGGGTATCCTGAAGCTTTCTTT. The full variable domain, with the rest looked up from reference TRBV5-1 and TRBJ1-1, is KAGVTQTPRYLIKTRGQQVTLSCSPISGHRSVSWYQQTPGQGLQFLFEYFSETQRNKGNFPGRFSGRQFSNSRSEMNVSTLELGDSALYLCASSLAGYPEAFFGQGTRLTVV.

The chain combines TRBV7-6 with TRBJ2-5; TRBD2 agrees at 8 bases. Looked up from germline, CDR1 is SGHVS and CDR2 is FNYEAQ. Unmatched junction bases numbered 10, after V lost 4 bases and J lost 3 bases. The CDR3 runs to 16 residues. The CDR3 coding sequence is TGTGCCAGCAGCTCTGAAGCTAGCGGGCGCGAAGAGACCCAGTACTTC. It is translated as CASSSEASGREETQYF.

This clone has just one count. The chain joins TRBV20-1 to TRBJ1-1; no definite D call. Germline CDR1 and CDR2: DFQATT and SNEGSKA (reference sequence). V dropped 7 bases and J dropped 4 bases, with 10 bases sitting between them. The CDR3 length is 11 residues. CDR3 coding DNA: TGCAGTGTCAGACGGAGCACTGAAGCTTTCTTT. This sequence encodes CSVRRSTEAFF.

The J gene is TRBJ2-5, the V gene TRBV30; 8 positions match TRBD1. This CDR3 has 15 residues. Germline trimming cut 2 bases from V and 2 bases from J; bases unmatched to any gene: 7. From germline, CDR1 is GTSNPN and CDR2 SVGIG (reference sequence). For the CDR3, the DNA is TGTGCCTGGAGTCCAGGACAGGGACCACAAGAGACCCAGTACTTC. Residues: CAWSPGQGPQETQYF.

This clone has just one count. V usage is TRBV5-1 and J usage is TRBJ1-4; D remains unclear. Trimming shortened V by 0 bases and J by 7 bases, and 13 bases separated the two germline ends. The germline CDR1 and CDR2 sequences are SGHRS and YFSETQ. The CDR3 length is 15 residues. Here the CDR3 reads CASSLDVTRGEKLFF. The CDR3, as DNA: TGCGCCAGCAGCTTGGACGTCACTCGGGGTGAAAAACTGTTTTTT.